Here is one T cell receptor (beta chain) with its context. What it binds is unknown. The source of the sample is a study of T cell repertoires in aging, cancer and after chemotherapy. Background on the study: Donor ages fell into six groups from 30 or younger up to 70 or older.

TCR beta rearrangements were amplified from peripheral blood genomic DNA. Study-level results: Untreated cancer patients had significantly lower blood TCR diversity than age-matched healthy donors.

Rearranged V-D-J TRB sequences were amplified with a mixed TRB-A/B primer pool. TCRdb redid the calling of the multiplex PCR reads with MiXCR, one entry per CDR3 protein. The sample has about 10,000 distinct CDR3 sequences; less than 30% are singletons. Sequenced material: blood. The receptor was isolated from a human donor in good health.

The CDR3 sequence is CASSLVWGGGTEAFF. The CDR3 DNA is TGTGCCAGCAGCTTAGTATGGGGGGGGGGCACTGAAGCTTTCTTT. The chain links TRBV7-9 to TRBJ1-1; tentative D call: TRBD1 (5 bases). CDR1 is SEHNR, CDR2 FQNEAQ, per germline (reference sequence). The CDR3 has 15 residues. Deletions cut 1 base from V and 4 bases from J, with 13 bases between.